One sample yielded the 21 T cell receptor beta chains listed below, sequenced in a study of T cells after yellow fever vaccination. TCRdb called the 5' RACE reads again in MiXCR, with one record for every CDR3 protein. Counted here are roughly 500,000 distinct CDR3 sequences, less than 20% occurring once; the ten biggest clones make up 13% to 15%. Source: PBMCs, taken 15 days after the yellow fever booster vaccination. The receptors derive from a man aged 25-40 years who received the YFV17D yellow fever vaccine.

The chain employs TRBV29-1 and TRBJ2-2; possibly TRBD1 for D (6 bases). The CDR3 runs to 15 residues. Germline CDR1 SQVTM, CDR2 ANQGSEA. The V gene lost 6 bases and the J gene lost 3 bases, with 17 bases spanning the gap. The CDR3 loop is CSVPRGEGDTGELFF. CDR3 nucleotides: TGCAGCGTCCCCCGCGGAGAGGGGGACACCGGGGAGCTGTTTTTT.

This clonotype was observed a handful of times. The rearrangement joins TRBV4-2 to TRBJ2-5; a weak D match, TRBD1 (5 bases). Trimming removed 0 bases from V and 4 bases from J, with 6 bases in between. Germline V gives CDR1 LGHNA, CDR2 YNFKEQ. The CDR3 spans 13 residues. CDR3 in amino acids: CASSQDRVETQYF. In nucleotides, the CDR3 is TGTGCCAGCAGCCAAGACAGGGTAGAGACCCAGTACTTC.

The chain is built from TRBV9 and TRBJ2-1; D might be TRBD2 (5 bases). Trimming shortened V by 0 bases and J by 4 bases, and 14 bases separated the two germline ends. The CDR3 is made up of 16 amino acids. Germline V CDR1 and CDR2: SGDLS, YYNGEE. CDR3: CASSVADYLQYNEQFF. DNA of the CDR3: TGTGCCAGCAGCGTAGCTGACTACTTGCAGTACAATGAGCAGTTCTTC.

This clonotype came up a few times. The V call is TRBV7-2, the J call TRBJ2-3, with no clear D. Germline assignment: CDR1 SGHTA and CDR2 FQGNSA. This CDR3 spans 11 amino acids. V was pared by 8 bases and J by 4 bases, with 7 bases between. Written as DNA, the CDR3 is TGTGCCAGCCTTGAGGCAGATACGCAGTATTTT. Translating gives CASLEADTQYF.

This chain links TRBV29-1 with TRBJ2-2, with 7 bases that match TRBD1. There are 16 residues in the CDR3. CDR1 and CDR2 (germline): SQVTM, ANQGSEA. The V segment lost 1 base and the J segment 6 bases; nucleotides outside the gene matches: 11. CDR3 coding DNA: TGCAGCGTTGAAGCTCAAACGACAGGGATTCCCGGGGAGCTGTTTTTT. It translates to CSVEAQTTGIPGELFF.

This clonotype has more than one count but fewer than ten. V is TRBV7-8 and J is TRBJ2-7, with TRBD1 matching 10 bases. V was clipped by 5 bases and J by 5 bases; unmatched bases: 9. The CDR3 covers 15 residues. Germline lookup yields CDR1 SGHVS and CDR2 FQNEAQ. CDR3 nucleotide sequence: TGTGCCAGCAGCCCCCCCGGGGACAGGGGTAACGAGCAGTACTTC. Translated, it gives CASSPPGDRGNEQYF.

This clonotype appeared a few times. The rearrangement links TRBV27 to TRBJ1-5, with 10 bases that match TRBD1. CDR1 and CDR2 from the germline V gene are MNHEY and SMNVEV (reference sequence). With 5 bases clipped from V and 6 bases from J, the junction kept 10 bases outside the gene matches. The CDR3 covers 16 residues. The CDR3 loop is CASSRGTGENGQPQHF. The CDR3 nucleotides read TGTGCCAGCAGTAGAGGGACAGGGGAAAATGGTCAGCCCCAGCATTTT.

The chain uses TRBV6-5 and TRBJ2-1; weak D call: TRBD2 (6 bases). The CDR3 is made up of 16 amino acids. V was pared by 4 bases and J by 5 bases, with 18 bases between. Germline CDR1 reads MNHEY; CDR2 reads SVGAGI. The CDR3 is CASSSRGSGSNNEQFF. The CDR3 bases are TGTGCCAGCAGTTCCCGGGGTAGCGGCTCTAACAATGAGCAGTTCTTC.

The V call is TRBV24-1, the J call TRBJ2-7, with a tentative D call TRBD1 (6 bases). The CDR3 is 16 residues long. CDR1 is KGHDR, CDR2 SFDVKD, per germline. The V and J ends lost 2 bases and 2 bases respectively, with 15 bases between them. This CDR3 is CATSDYRPGHPYEQYF. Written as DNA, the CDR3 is TGTGCCACCAGTGATTATCGCCCGGGACACCCCTACGAGCAGTACTTC.

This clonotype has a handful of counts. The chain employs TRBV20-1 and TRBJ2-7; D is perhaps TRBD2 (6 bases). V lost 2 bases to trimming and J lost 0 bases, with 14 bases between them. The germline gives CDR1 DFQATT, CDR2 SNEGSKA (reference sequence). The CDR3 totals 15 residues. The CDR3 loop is CSARKGGGGSYEQYF. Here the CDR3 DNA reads TGCAGTGCTAGAAAGGGAGGCGGAGGCTCCTACGAGCAGTACTTC.

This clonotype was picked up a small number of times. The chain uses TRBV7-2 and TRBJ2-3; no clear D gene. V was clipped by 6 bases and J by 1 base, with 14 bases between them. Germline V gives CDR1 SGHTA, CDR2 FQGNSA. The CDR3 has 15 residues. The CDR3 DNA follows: TGTGCCAGCAGGGTCGTGCACCCAGGCACAGATACGCAGTATTTT. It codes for CASRVVHPGTDTQYF.

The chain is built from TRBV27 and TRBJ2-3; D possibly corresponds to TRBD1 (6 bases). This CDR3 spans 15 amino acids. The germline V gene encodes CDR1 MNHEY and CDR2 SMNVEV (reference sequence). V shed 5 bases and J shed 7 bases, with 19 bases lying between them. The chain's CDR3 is CASSLTGSPGYTQYF. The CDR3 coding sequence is TGTGCCAGCAGTCTGACAGGATCCCCAGGATATACGCAGTATTTT.

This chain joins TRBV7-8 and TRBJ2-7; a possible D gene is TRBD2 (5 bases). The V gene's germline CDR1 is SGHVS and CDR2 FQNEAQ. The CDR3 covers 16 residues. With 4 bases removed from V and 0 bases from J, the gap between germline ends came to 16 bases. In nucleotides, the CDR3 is TGTGCCAGCAGCTCAATAGGAGTTAGCGTCTCCTACGAGCAGTACTTC. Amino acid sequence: CASSSIGVSVSYEQYF.

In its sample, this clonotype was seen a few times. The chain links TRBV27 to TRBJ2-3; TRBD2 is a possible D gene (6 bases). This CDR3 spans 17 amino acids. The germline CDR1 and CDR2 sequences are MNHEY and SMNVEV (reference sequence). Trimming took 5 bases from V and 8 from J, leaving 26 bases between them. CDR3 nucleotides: TGTGCCAGCAGTAGACTTCTAGGGCGGGGTGCTTTGAGTACGCAGTATTTT. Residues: CASSRLLGRGALSTQYF.

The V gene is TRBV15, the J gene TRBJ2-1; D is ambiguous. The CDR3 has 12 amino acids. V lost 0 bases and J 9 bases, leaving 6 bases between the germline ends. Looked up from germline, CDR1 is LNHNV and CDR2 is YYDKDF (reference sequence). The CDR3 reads CATSRERTEQFF. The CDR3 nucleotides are TGTGCCACCAGCAGAGAAAGGACTGAGCAGTTCTTC.

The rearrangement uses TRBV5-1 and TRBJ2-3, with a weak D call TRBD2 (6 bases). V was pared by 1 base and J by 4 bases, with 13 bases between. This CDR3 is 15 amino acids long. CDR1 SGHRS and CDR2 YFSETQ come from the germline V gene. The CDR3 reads CASSLSSGGADTQYF. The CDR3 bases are TGCGCCAGCAGCTTGTCTTCCGGGGGAGCAGATACGCAGTATTTT.

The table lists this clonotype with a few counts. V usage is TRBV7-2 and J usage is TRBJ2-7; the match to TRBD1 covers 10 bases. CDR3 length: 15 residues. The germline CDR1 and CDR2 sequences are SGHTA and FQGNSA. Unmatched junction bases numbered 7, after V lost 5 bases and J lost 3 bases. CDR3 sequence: CASSLGTGVIYEQYF. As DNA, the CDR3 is TGTGCCAGCAGCCTAGGGACAGGGGTTATCTACGAGCAGTACTTC. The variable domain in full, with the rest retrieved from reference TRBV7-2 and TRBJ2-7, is GAGVSQSPSNKVTEKGKDVELRCDPISGHTALYWYRQSLGQGLEFLIYFQGNSAPDKSGLPSDRFSAERTGGSVSTLTIQRTQQEDSAVYLCASSLGTGVIYEQYFGPGTRLTVT.

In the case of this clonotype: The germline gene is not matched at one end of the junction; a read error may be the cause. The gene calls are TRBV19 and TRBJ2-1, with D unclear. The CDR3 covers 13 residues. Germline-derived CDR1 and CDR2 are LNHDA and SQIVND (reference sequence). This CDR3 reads CASSIRSFNEQFF. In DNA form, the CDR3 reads TGTGCCAGTAGTATCCGCTCCTTCAATGAGCAGTTCTTC.

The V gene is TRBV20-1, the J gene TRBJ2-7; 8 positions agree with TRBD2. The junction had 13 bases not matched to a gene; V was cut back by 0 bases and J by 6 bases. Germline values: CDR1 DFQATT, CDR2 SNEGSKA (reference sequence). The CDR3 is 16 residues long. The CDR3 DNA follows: TGCAGTGCTAGAGATAGGAAGCGGGAGATTCGCCGCGAGCAGTACTTC. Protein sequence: CSARDRKREIRREQYF.

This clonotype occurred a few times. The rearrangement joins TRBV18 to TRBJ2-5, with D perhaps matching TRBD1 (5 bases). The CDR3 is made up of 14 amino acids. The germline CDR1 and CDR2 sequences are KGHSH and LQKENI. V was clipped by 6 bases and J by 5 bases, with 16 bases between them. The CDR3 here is CASSHRNGAETQYF. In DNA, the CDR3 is TGTGCCAGCTCCCACCGTAATGGGGCCGAGACCCAGTACTTC.

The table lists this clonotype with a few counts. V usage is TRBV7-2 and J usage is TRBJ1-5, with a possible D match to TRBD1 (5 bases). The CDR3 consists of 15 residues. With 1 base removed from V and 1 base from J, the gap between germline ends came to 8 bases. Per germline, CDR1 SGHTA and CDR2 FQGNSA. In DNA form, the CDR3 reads TGTGCCAGCAGCTTAGTGGGGCCGAGCAATCAGCCCCAGCATTTT. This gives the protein CASSLVGPSNQPQHF.